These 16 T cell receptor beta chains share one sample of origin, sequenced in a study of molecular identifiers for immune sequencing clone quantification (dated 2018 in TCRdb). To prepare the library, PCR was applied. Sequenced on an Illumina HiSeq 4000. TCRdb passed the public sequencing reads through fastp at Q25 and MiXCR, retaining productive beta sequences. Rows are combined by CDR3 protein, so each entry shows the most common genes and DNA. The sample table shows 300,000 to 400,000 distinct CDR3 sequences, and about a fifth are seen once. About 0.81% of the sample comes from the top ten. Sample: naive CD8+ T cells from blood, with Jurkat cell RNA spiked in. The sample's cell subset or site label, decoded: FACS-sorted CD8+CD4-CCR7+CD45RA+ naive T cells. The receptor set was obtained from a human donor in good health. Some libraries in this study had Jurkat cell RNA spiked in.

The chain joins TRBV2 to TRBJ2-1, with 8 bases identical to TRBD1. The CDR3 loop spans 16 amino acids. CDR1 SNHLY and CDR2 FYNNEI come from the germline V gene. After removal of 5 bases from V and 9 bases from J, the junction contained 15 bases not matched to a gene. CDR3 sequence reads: CASSTPPRTGYGEQFF. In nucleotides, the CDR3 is TGTGCCAGCAGTACACCCCCCCGGACAGGGTATGGTGAGCAGTTCTTC.

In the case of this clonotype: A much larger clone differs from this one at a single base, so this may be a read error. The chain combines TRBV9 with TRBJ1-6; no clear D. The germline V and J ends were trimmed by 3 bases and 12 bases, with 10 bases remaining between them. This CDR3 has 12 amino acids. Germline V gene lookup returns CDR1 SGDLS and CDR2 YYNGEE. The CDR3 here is CASSATREPLHF. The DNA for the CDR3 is TGTGCCAGCAGCGCCACAAGAGAACCCCTCCACTTT.

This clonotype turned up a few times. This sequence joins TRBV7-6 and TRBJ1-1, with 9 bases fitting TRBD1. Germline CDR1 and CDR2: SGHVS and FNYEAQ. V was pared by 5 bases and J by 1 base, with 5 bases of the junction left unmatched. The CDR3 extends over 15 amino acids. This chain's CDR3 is CASSRTGGSNTEAFF. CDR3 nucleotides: TGTGCCAGCAGCCGTACAGGGGGCTCGAACACTGAAGCTTTCTTT.

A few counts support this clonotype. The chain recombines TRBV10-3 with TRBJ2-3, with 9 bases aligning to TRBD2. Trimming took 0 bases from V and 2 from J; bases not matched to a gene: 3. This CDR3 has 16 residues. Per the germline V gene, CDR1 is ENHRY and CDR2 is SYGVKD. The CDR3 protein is CAISESGTSFTDTQYF. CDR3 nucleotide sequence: TGTGCCATCAGTGAGTCAGGGACTAGCTTCACAGATACGCAGTATTTT.

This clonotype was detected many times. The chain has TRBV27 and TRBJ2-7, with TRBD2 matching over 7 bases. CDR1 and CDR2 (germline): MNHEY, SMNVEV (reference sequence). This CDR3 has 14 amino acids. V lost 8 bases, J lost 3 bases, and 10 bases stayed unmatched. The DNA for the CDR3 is TGTGCCAGCGCCCCGGTCGGGGGGTACTACGAGCAGTACTTC. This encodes CASAPVGGYYEQYF.

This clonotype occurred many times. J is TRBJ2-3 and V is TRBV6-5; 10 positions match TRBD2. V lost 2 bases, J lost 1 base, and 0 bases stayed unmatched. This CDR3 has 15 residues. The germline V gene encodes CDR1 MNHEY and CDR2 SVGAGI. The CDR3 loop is CASSYLAGGTDTQYF. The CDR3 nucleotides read TGTGCCAGCAGTTACCTAGCGGGAGGCACAGATACGCAGTATTTT.

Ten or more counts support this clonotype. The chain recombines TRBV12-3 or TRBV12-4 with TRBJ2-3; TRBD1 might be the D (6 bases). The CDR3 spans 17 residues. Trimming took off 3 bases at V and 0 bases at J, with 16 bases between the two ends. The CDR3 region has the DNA TGTGCCAGCAGTTTGGGGGCGATCGTGGTCAGCACAGATACGCAGTATTTT. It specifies CASSLGAIVVSTDTQYF.

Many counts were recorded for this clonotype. The DNA of the CDR3 is TGTGCCAGCAGTTACGGGGGACAGGTGCAAGAGACCCAGTACTTC. The encoded protein is CASSYGGQVQETQYF. The chain employs TRBV6-5 and TRBJ2-5; 8 nucleotides align to TRBD1. J was trimmed by 2 bases and V by 2 bases; bases with no gene match: 4. Germline V gene sequence: CDR1 MNHEY, CDR2 SVGAGI. This CDR3 contains 15 residues.

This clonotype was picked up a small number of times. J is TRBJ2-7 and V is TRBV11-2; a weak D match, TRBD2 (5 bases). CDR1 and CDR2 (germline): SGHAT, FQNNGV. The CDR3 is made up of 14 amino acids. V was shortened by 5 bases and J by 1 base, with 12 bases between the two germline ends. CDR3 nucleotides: TGTGCCAGCAGCCCATTGACGGGGTCCTACGAGCAGTACTTC. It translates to CASSPLTGSYEQYF.

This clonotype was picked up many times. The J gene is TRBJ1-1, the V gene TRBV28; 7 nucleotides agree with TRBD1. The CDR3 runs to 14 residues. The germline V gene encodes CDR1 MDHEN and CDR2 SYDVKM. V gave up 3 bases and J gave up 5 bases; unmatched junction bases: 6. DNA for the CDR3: TGTGCCAGCAGTTTGGTACAGGGGAAGACTGAAGCTTTCTTT. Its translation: CASSLVQGKTEAFF.

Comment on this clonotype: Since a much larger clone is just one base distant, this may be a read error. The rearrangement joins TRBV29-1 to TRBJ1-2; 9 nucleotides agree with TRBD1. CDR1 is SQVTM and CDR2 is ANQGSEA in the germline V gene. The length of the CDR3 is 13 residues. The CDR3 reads CSAMGQGKEGVAF. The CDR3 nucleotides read TGCAGCGCTATGGGACAGGGAAAGGAGGGAGTCGCCTTC.

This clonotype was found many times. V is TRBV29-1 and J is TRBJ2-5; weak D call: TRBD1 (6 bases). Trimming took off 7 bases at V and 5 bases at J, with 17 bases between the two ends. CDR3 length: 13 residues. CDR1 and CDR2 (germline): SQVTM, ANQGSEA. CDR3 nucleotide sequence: TGCAGCGCCGATAGTGGGGGCGCTGAGACCCAGTACTTC. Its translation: CSADSGGAETQYF.

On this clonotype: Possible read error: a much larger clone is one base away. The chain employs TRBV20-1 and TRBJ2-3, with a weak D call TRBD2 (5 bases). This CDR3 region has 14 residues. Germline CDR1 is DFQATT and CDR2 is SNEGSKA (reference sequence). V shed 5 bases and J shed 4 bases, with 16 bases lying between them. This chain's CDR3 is CSASRRLHPDTQYF. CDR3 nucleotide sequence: TGCAGTGCTTCCAGGAGGCTCCATCCAGATACGCAGTATTTT.

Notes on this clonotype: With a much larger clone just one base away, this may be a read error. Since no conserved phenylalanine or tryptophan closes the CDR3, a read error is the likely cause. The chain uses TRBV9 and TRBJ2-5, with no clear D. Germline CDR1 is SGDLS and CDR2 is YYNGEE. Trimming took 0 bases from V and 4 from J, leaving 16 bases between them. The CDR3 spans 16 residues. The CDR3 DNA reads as TGTGCCAGCAGCGTAGCTGGCTCTGTGGAAGGAGAGACCCAGTACTCC. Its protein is CASSVAGSVEGETQYS.

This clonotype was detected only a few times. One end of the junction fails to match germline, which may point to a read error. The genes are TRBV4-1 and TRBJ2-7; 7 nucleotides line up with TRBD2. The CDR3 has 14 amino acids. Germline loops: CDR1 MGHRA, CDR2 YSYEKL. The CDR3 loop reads CASSQVPRDYERYF. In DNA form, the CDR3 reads TGCGCCAGCAGCCAAGTCCCGAGGGACTACGAGCGGTACTTC.

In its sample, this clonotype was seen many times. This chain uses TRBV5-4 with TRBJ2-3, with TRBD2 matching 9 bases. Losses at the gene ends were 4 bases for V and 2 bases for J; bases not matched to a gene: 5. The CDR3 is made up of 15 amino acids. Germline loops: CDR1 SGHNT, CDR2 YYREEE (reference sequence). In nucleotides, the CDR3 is TGTGCCAGCAGCCCCACTAGCGGGCCCACAGATACGCAGTATTTT. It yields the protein CASSPTSGPTDTQYF.